A single T cell receptor beta chain is shown here with its context. This clone was recorded only once. What this receptor recognizes is not known. Base qualities are not provided; no much larger clone lies one nucleotide away. This entry is derived from a study of T cell changes during pregnancy in multiple sclerosis (dated by TCRdb to about 2019). For the study in its entirety: In women with multiple sclerosis, the researchers looked at how the T cell repertoire shifted as pregnancy progressed.

The method behind the library was the immunoSEQ multiplex PCR assay. Sourced from immuneACCESS, this table was stored by TCRdb with only in-frame sequences that have V and J called. A share of the clones is absent; for the studies checked, an unresolved V gene accounts for under half, and the remainder has no known explanation. The sample yields 60,000 to 70,000 clones; roughly 89% were counted once. The ten largest account for 1% to 1.5% of the sample. Including the terminal cysteine and phenylalanine, the CDR3 comprises 15 residues. The CDR3 DNA has 45 bases and is translated from base 1. The CDR1 and CDR2 encoded by the germline V gene are MNHEY and SVGAGI. V loses 2 bases, J loses 0 bases, and the germline ends lie 8 bases apart.

The sequences come from peripheral blood, collected after pregnancy. This sequence uses TRBV6-5 and TRBJ2-1; the D gene is not confidently resolved. The receptor comes from a female donor in good health, enrolled as a control in a pregnancy study. This receptor has the CDR3 CASSYQVSSYNEQFF. In nucleotide form, the sequence is TGTGCCAGCAGTTACCAGGTTAGCTCCTACAATGAGCAGTTCTTC.